Following are 18 T cell receptor beta chains from one sample sequenced in a study of regulatory T cells in long-lasting Graves disease (dated by TCRdb to about 2021). Explained via the paper, the time point label denotes: newly diagnosed GD, antithyroid drugs for less than 3 months. For both TCR sequencing and RNA sequencing, RNA was extracted from PBMCs in TRIzol. The receptor library was made with multiplex PCR. Instrument used: Illumina HiSeq 4000. To build TCR beta libraries, CDR3 regions were amplified by Arm-PCR using iRepertoire HTBI primers. TCRdb reanalyzed the raw reads on its own, using fastp at Q25 for trimming and MiXCR for clone calling, and kept in-frame beta chains. Every entry covers one CDR3 protein and lists the most common genes and DNA from its rows. Present in this sample are some 250,000 distinct CDR3 sequences, roughly 18% of which were seen just once. Roughly 23% of the sample belongs to the ten largest clones.

Sequences were derived from peripheral blood mononuclear cells (PBMCs), sampled at new diagnosis, from a patient treated with antithyroid drugs. The receptors come from a female donor with Graves disease.

This clonotype was recorded many times. This chain connects TRBV28 to TRBJ2-1; D gene unclear. Germline CDR1 and CDR2: MDHEN and SYDVKM. This CDR3 spans 14 amino acids. The V and J ends lost 1 base and 2 bases respectively, with 6 bases between them. The CDR3 protein is CASSLLGAYNEQFF. DNA of the CDR3: TGTGCCAGCAGTTTATTGGGCGCCTACAATGAGCAGTTCTTC.

This clonotype was counted ten times or more. J is TRBJ2-5 and V is TRBV2; 8 bases match TRBD1. This CDR3 has 13 amino acids. Germline CDR1 reads SNHLY; CDR2 reads FYNNEI. The trim removed 6 bases at V and 5 bases at J, leaving 5 bases unmatched. The CDR3 is CASRAGGVETQYF. As DNA, the CDR3 is TGTGCCAGCAGAGCAGGGGGCGTCGAGACCCAGTACTTC. Filled out from reference TRBV2 and TRBJ2-5, the complete variable domain reads EPEVTQTPSHQVTQMGQEVILRCVPISNHLYFYWYRQILGQKVEFLVSFYNNEISEKSEIFDDQFSVERPDGSNFTLKIRSTKLEDSAMYFCASRAGGVETQYFGPGTRLLVL.

This clonotype was picked up many times. The chain is built from TRBV18 and TRBJ1-1; D gene unclear. From germline, CDR1 is KGHSH and CDR2 LQKENI. CDR3 length: 16 amino acids. Trimming pared 6 bases from V and 4 bases from J, leaving 21 bases between. The CDR3 loop is CASSALEGSGSTEAFF. As DNA, the CDR3 is TGTGCCAGCTCCGCCTTGGAGGGTTCAGGATCCACTGAAGCTTTCTTT.

The V call is TRBV3-1, the J call TRBJ1-6; no reliable D call. CDR1 is LGHDT and CDR2 is YNNKEL in the germline V gene (reference sequence). Trimming pared 3 bases from V and 5 bases from J, leaving 8 bases between. The CDR3 covers 14 residues. The CDR3: CASSHLTHNSPLHF. The DNA of the CDR3 is TGTGCCAGCAGCCACTTGACACATAATTCACCCCTCCACTTT.

This clonotype has a count of ten or more. The gene calls are TRBV7-2 and TRBJ2-7, with D perhaps TRBD2 (6 bases). Looked up from germline, CDR1 is SGHTA and CDR2 is FQGNSA. V shed 4 bases and J shed 4 bases, with 14 bases lying between them. CDR3 length equals 14 residues. The CDR3 spells CASSYRTGEYEQYF. The CDR3 bases are TGTGCCAGCAGCTACCGAACGGGGGAATACGAGCAGTACTTC.

At least ten counts were recorded for this clonotype. A much larger clone is a single base away; this may be a read error. This chain uses TRBV6-4 with TRBJ2-3; TRBD2 agrees at 12 bases. This CDR3 is built from 15 residues. The germline V gene has CDR1 MRHNA and CDR2 SNTAGT. In nucleotides, the CDR3 is TGTGTCAGCAGTGACGGGACTAGCGGGACAGATACGCAGTATTTT. This sequence encodes CVSSDGTSGTDTQYF.

This clonotype was counted many times. The rearrangement joins TRBV12-3 or TRBV12-4 to TRBJ1-1; D is uncertain. The ends were cut back, 4 bases at V and 0 bases at J, with 6 bases in the middle. The CDR3 totals 13 residues. Here the CDR3 reads CASSSALNTEAFF. The CDR3 DNA is TGTGCCAGCAGTTCCGCCTTGAACACTGAAGCTTTCTTT.

Ten or more counts support this clonotype. The chain recombines TRBV7-6 with TRBJ1-1; weak D call: TRBD1 (5 bases). CDR1 SGHVS and CDR2 FNYEAQ come from the germline V gene. V was shortened by 8 bases and J by 5 bases, with 15 bases between the two germline ends. The CDR3 is 13 residues long. CDR3 loop: CASHAGEGTEAFF. The CDR3, as DNA: TGTGCCAGCCACGCGGGGGAGGGAACTGAAGCTTTCTTT. The whole variable domain, remainder taken from reference TRBV7-6 and TRBJ1-1, is GAGVSQSPRYKVTKRGQDVALRCDPISGHVSLYWYRQALGQGPEFLTYFNYEAQQDKSGLPNDRFSAERPEGSISTLTIQRTEQRDSAMYRCASHAGEGTEAFFGQGTRLTVV.

This clonotype was counted between two and nine times. The rearrangement joins TRBV27 to TRBJ2-3; 11 bases are a match to TRBD2. The CDR3 extends over 14 amino acids. CDR1 and CDR2 (germline): MNHEY, SMNVEV (reference sequence). The chain's CDR3 is CATSSGRETDTQYF. The DNA for the CDR3 is TGTGCGACCAGTAGCGGGAGGGAGACAGATACGCAGTATTTT.

This clonotype was counted ten times or more. The rearrangement links TRBV5-6 to TRBJ1-1, with D hard to call. This CDR3 is 15 amino acids long. Germline lookup yields CDR1 SGHDT and CDR2 YYEEEE. Trimming pared 1 base from V and 4 bases from J, leaving 14 bases between. Here the CDR3 reads CASSLRFWGGTEAFF. For the CDR3, the DNA is TGTGCCAGCAGCTTGAGGTTTTGGGGAGGCACTGAAGCTTTCTTT.

Only a few counts were recorded for this clonotype. The V and J genes are TRBV2 and TRBJ2-1; perhaps D is TRBD1 or TRBD2 (5 bases each). Germline V CDR1 and CDR2: SNHLY, FYNNEI. The CDR3 has 14 amino acids. V lost 2 bases and J 2 bases, leaving 7 bases between the germline ends. The CDR3 nucleotides read TGTGCCAGCAGTGAAACGGGGCCCTACAATGAGCAGTTCTTC. It translates to CASSETGPYNEQFF.

Of note for this clonotype: This may be a read error, as it is one base from a much larger clone. This chain links TRBV6-2 or TRBV6-3 with TRBJ2-5, with D tentatively TRBD2 (5 bases). CDR3 length: 14 residues. Germline assignment: CDR1 MNHEY and CDR2 SVGEGT. The CDR3 sequence: CASRRGGSQGTQYF. The CDR3 DNA reads as TGTGCCAGCAGGCGAGGAGGCAGCCAAGGGACCCAGTACTTC.

This clonotype occurred many times. The rearrangement joins TRBV7-2 to TRBJ1-1, with 7 bases aligning to TRBD1. V lost 1 base, J lost 2 bases, and 7 bases stayed unmatched. The CDR3 is 16 amino acids. CDR1 is SGHTA, CDR2 FQGNSA, per germline. The CDR3 nucleotides read TGTGCCAGCAGCTTAGTGCAGGACAGGTCAAACACTGAAGCTTTCTTT. It yields the protein CASSLVQDRSNTEAFF.

This clonotype was detected ten times or more. This sequence joins TRBV27 and TRBJ1-1; D is uncertain. The CDR3 has 14 residues. The V end was cut by 7 bases, the J end by 1 base, with 13 bases between. Germline V CDR1 and CDR2: MNHEY, SMNVEV (reference sequence). Here the CDR3 reads CASKSWGGNTEAFF. The CDR3 DNA sequence: TGTGCCAGCAAATCTTGGGGTGGGAACACTGAAGCTTTCTTT.

This clonotype was seen many times. The V call is TRBV6-5, the J call TRBJ2-3; 14 bases fit TRBD2. Germline-derived CDR1 and CDR2 are MNHEY and SVGAGI. CDR3 length equals 18 residues. V shed 0 bases and J 3 bases; nucleotides not matched to a gene: 5. The CDR3 DNA follows: TGTGCCAGCAGTTACTCGCGACTAGCGGGAGGGCCGACAGATACGCAGTATTTT. Protein sequence: CASSYSRLAGGPTDTQYF.

This clonotype has more than one count but fewer than ten. The chain employs TRBV4-3 and TRBJ2-2; D unclear. Germline lookup yields CDR1 LGHNA and CDR2 YSLEER. The CDR3 consists of 14 residues. Trimming removed 6 bases from V and 4 bases from J, with 12 bases in between. CDR3 sequence (DNA): TGCGCCAGCAGACCCGAGTTCAGCACCGGGGAGCTGTTTTTT. It yields the protein CASRPEFSTGELFF.

The sample holds many counts of this clonotype. The CDR3 region is CASSRTGTGVSYEQYF. The CDR3 DNA follows: TGTGCCAGCAGCCGTACCGGGACAGGGGTATCCTACGAGCAGTACTTC. J is TRBJ2-7 and V is TRBV7-2, with 10 bases matching TRBD1. Germline V gene sequence: CDR1 SGHTA, CDR2 FQGNSA. Trimming at V came to 5 bases and at J to 1 base, leaving 8 bases not matched to a gene. This CDR3 has 16 residues.

About this clonotype itself: With a much larger clone just one base away, this may be a read error. The chain employs TRBV18 and TRBJ2-2, with D tentatively TRBD2 (6 bases). This CDR3 is 16 amino acids long. CDR1 KGHSH and CDR2 LQKENI come from the germline V gene. CDR3 residues: CASSPFGLSRGGEPFF. The CDR3 coding sequence is TGTGCCAGCTCACCTTTCGGACTCTCGAGGGGCGGGGAGCCGTTTTTT. Full variable domain (remainder filled in from reference TRBV18 and TRBJ2-2): NAGVMQNPRHLVRRRGQEARLRCSPMKGHSHVYWYRQLPEEGLKFMVYLQKENIIDESGMPKERFSAEFPKEGPSILRIQQVVRGDSAAYFCASSPFGLSRGGEPFFGEGSRLTVL.